A selection of T cell receptor beta chains follows, all from one sample in a study of lymphopenia after photon versus proton radiotherapy. Libraries were prepared by immunoSEQ multiplex PCR; TCRdb keeps only in-frame clonotypes and omits some of them. The repertoire holds thousands of clones, with 81% as singletons. The sequenced sample was peripheral blood, obtained from a patient treated with photon-based radiotherapy. The receptors were gathered from a man aged 25 to 40 with gastric cancer. CDR3s include the opening cysteine and the closing phenylalanine or tryptophan.

V gene,J gene,CDR3 protein
TRBV7-6,TRBJ2-3,CASSLILAGGDTQYF
TRBV11-2,TRBJ2-7,CASSFNRGLYEQYF
TRBV6-5,TRBJ2-3,CASSYSGTSKGDTQYF
TRBV4-2,TRBJ2-7,CASSQEGGQFSYEQYF
TRBV4-2,TRBJ1-5,CASSQELRQPQHF
TRBV15,TRBJ2-7,CATRTSGSTYEQYF
TRBV5-1,TRBJ1-1,CASSLVPQGQGGDTEAFF
TRBV7-3,TRBJ2-1,CASALSGAYNEQFF
TRBV7-9,TRBJ2-7,CASSLNYEQYF
TRBV4-2,TRBJ2-7,CASSLGGRTYEQYF
TRBV4-1,TRBJ2-1,CASSQEGLAGAFNEQFF
TRBV4-2,TRBJ1-5,CASSQGGTGGRQPQHF
TRBV7-2,TRBJ1-6,CASRDGGSPLHF
TRBV19,TRBJ2-3,CASRVTGGDTQYF
TRBV28,TRBJ2-6,CASSLRDGANVLTF
TRBV19,TRBJ1-5,CASGDRTLNQPQHF
TRBV4-3,TRBJ2-1,CASSHTVLGNEQFF
TRBV5-1,TRBJ2-5,CASSLEVLGTAVQETQYF
TRBV19,TRBJ2-3,CASSPTSRDTQYF
TRBV28,TRBJ2-7,CASRFREDSYEQYF
TRBV15,TRBJ1-5,CATSRESNTGSGNQPQHF
TRBV5-8,TRBJ2-7,CASSFSGSSYEQYF
TRBV7-2,TRBJ1-6,CASSSSPRGPMGSPLHF
TRBV7-2,TRBJ1-1,CASSLSGAGRTEAFF
TRBV18,TRBJ1-1,CASSEQVMNTEAFF
TRBV6-4,TRBJ1-2,CASSDRPCYGYTF
TRBV28,TRBJ1-5,CASSPQGLEQPQHF
TRBV6-1,TRBJ1-5,CASILLGTDNQPQHF
TRBV7-6,TRBJ2-7,CASSLAQGAREQYF